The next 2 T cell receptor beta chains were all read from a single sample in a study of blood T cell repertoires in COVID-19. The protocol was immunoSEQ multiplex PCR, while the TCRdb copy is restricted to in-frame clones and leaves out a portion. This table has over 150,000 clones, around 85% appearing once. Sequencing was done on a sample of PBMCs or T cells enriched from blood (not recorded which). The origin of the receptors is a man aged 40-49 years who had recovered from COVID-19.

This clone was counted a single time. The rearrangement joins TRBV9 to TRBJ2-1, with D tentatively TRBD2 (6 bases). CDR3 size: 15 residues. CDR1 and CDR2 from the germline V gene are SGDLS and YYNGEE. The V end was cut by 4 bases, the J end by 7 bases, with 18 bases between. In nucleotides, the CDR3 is TGTGCCAGCAGCTTGCGGGGCGGTAGGTTAAATGAGCAGTTCTTC. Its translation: CASSLRGGRLNEQFF.

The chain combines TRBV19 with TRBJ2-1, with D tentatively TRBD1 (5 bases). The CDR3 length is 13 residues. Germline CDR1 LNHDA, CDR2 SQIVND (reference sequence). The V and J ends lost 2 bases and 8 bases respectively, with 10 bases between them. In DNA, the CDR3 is TGTGCCAGTAGTATATGGGGCCTCGATGAGCAGTTCTTC. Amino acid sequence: CASSIWGLDEQFF.